The entry that follows covers one TCR beta chain sequence. Its matching antigen is unknown. Other DNA sequences in this sample translate to the same CDR3. This entry is derived from a study of cytomegalovirus exposure and HLA in healthy donors. General study results and limits: Roughly even sequencing depth across donors was the assumption behind the presence/absence analyses.

CDR3 length equals 13 residues. Between the trimmed V and J ends, which lost 3 bases and 1 base, there was a span of 6 bases. The germline V gene encodes CDR1 MNHEY and CDR2 SVGAGI. The PCR employed 60 Vbeta primers together with 13 Jbeta primers. The protocol was immunoSEQ multiplex PCR, while the TCRdb copy is restricted to in-frame clones and leaves out a portion. The table records approximately 180,000 clones, about 83% of them present only once. Sequenced sample: PBMCs. J is TRBJ1-1 and V is TRBV6-5; D remains unclear. The receptor comes from a girl aged 10 to 17 in good health and CMV-seropositive. CDR3: CASSYEGNTEAFF. The CDR3 nucleotides read TGTGCCAGCAGTTATGAGGGGAACACTGAAGCTTTCTTT.